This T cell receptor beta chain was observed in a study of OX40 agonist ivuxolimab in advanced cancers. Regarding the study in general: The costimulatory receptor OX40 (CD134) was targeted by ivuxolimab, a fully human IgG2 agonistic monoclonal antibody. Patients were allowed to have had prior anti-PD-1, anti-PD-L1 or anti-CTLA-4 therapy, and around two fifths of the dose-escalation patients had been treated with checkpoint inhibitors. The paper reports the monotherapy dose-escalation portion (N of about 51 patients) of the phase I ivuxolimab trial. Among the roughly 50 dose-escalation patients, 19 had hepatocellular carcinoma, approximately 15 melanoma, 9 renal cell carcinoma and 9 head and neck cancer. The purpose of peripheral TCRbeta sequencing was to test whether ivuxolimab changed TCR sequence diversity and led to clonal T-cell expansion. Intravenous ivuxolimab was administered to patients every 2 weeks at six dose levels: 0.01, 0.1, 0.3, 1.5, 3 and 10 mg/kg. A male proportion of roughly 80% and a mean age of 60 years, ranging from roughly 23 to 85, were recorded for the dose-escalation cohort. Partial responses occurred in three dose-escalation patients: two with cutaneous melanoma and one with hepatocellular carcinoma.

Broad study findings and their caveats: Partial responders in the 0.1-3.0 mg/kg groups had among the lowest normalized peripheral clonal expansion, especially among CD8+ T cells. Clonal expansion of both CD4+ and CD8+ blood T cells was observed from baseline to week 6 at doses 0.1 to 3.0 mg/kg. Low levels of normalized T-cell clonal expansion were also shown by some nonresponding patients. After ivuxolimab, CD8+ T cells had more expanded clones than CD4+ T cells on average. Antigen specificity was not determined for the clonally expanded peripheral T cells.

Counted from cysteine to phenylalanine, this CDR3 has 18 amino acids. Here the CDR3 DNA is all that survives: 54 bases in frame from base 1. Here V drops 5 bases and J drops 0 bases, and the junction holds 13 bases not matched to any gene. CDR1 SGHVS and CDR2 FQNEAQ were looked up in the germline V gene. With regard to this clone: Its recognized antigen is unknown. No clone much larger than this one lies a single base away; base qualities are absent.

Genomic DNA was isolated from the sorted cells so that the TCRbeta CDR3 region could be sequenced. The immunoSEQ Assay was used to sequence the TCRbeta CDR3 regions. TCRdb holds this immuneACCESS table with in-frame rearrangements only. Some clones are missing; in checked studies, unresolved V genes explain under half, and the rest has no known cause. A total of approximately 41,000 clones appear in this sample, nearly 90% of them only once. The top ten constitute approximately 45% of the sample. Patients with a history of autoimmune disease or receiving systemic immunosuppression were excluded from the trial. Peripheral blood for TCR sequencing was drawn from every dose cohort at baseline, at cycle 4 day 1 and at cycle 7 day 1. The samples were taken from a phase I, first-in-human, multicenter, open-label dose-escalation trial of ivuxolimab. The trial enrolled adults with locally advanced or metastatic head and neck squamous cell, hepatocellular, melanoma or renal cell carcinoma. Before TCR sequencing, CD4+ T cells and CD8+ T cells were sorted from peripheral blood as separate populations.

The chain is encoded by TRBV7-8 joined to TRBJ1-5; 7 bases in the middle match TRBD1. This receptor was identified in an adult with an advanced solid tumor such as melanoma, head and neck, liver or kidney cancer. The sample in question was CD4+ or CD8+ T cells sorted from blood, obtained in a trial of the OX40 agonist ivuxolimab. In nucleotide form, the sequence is TGTGCCAGCAGCCAGCCCCACGGGGACAGCGATAGCAATCAGCCCCAGCATTTT. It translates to CASSQPHGDSDSNQPQHF. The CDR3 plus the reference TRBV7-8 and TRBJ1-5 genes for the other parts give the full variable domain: GAGVSQSPRYKVAKRGQDVALRCDPISGHVSLFWYQQALGQGPEFLTYFQNEAQLDKSGLPSDRFFAERPEGSVSTLKIQRTQQEDSAVYLCASSQPHGDSDSNQPQHFGDGTRLSIL.